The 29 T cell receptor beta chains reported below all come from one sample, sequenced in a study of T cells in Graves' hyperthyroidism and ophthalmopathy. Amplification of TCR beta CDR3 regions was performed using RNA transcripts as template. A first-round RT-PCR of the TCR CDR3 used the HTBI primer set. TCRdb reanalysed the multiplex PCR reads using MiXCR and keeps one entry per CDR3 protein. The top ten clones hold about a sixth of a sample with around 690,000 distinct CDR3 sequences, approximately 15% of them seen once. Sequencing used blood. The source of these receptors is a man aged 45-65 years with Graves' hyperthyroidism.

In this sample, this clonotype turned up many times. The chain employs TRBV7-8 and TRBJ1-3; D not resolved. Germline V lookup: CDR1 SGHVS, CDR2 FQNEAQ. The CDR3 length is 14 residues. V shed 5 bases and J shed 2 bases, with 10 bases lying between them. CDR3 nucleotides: TGTGCCAGCAGCCTCGATAGTGCTGGAAACACCATATATTTT. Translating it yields CASSLDSAGNTIYF.

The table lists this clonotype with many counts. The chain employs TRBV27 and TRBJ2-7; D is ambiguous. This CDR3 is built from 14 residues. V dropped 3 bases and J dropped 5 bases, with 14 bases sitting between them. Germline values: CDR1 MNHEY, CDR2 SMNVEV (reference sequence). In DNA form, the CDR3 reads TGTGCCAGCAGTTTTACCCCTTCGACCCACGAGCAGTACTTC. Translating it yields CASSFTPSTHEQYF.

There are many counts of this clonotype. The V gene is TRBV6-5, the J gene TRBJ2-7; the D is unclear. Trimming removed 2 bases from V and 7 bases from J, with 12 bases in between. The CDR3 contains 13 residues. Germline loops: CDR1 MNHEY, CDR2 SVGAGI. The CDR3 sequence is CASSYGNIREQYF. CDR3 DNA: TGTGCCAGCAGTTACGGCAACATCCGGGAGCAGTACTTC.

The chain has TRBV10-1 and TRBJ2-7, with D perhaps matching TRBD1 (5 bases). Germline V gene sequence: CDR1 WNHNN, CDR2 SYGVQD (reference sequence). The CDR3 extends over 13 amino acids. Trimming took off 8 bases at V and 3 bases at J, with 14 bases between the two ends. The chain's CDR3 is CASSPQVDYEQYF. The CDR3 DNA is TGCGCCAGCTCCCCACAGGTAGACTACGAGCAGTACTTC.

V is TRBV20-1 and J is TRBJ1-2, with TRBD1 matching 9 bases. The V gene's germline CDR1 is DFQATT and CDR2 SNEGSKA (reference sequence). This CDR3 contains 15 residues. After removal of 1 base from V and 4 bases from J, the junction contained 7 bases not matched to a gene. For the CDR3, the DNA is TGCAGTGCTAGAGTTTGGGACAGGGAACCCTATGGCTACACCTTC. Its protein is CSARVWDREPYGYTF.

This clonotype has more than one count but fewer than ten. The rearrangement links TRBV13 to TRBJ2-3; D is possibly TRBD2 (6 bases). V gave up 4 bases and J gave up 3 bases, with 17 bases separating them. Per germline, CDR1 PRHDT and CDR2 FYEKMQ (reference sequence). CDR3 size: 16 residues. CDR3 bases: TGTGCCAGCAGCTCCTTTTTATCTAGCGCAACAGATACGCAGTATTTT. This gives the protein CASSSFLSSATDTQYF.

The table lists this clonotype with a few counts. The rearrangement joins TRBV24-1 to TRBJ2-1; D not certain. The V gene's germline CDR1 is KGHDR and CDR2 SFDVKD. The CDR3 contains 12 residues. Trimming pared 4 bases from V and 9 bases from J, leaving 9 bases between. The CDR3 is CATSEPAAEQFF. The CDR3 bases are TGTGCCACCAGTGAGCCCGCAGCTGAGCAGTTCTTC.

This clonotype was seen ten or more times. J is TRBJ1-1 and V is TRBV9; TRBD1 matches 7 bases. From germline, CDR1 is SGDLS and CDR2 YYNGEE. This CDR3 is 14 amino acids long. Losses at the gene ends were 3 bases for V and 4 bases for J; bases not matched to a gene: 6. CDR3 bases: TGTGCCAGCAGCGGCAGGGGGATGGCCACTGAAGCTTTCTTT. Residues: CASSGRGMATEAFF.

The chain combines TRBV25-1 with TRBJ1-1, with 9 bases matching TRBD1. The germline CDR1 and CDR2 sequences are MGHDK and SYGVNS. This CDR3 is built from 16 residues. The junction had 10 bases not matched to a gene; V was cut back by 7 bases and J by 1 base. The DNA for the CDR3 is TGTGCCAGCACCGACACAGGGGGCTTTCGGAACACTGAAGCTTTCTTT. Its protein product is CASTDTGGFRNTEAFF.

CDR3 sequence reads: CASSYWDRVAEQYF. The CDR3 DNA reads as TGTGCCAGCAGCTACTGGGACAGGGTGGCCGAGCAGTACTTC. The chain uses TRBV3-1 and TRBJ2-7, with 9 positions matching TRBD1. This CDR3 contains 14 residues. Germline V gene data show CDR1 as LGHDT and CDR2 as YNNKEL (reference sequence). The V and J ends lost 5 bases and 6 bases, in that order; junction bases with no gene match: 8.

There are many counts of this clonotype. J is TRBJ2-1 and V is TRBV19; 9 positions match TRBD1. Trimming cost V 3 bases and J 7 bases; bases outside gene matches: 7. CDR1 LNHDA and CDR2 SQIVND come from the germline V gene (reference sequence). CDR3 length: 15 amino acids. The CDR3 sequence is CASSIPNRGRNEQFF. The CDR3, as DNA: TGTGCCAGTAGTATCCCTAACAGGGGGCGAAATGAGCAGTTCTTC.

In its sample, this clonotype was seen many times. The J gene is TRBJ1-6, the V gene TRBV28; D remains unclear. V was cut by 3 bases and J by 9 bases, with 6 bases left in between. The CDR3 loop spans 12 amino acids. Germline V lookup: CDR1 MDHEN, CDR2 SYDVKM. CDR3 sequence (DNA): TGTGCCAGCAGTTTCAACGGTTCACCCCTCCACTTT. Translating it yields CASSFNGSPLHF.

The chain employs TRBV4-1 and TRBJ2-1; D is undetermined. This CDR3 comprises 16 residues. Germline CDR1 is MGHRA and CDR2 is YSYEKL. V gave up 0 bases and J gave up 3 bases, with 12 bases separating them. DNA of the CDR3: TGCGCCAGCAGCCAAGAGGTGGGGAACAGCTACAATGAGCAGTTCTTC. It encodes CASSQEVGNSYNEQFF.

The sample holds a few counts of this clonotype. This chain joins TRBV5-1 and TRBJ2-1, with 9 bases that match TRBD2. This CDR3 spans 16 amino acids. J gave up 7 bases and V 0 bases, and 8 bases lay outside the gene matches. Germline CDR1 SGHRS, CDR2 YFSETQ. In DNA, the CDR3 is TGCGCCAGCAGCTTGGCCTTCGCGGGGGGGGGAAATGAGCAGTTCTTC. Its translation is CASSLAFAGGGNEQFF.

CDR3 nucleotides: TGTGCCAGTACCAGGACAGGGGAGGGGAGGAGTACGCAGTATTTT. As protein: CASTRTGEGRSTQYF. The genes are TRBV19 and TRBJ2-3, with TRBD1 matching over 9 bases. The CDR3 has 15 residues. From germline, CDR1 is LNHDA and CDR2 SQIVND (reference sequence). With 7 bases clipped from V and 8 bases from J, the junction kept 13 bases outside the gene matches.

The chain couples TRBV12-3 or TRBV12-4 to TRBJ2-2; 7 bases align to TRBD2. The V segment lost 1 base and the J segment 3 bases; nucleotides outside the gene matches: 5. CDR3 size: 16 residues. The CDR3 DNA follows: TGTGCCAGCAGTTTAGGAGCGGGACCCCACACCGGGGAGCTGTTTTTT. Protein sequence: CASSLGAGPHTGELFF.

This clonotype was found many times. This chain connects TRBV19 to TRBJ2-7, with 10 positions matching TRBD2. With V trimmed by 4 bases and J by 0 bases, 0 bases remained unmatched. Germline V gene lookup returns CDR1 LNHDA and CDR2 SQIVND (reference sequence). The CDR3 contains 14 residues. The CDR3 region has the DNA TGTGCCAGTAGTACTAGCGGGAGCTCCTACGAGCAGTACTTC. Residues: CASSTSGSSYEQYF.

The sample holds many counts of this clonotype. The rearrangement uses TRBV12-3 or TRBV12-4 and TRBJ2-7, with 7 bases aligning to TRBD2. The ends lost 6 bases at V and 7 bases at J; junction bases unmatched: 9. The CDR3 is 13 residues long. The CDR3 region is CASRAAGVNEQYF. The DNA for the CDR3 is TGTGCCAGCAGGGCCGCGGGAGTTAATGAGCAGTACTTC.

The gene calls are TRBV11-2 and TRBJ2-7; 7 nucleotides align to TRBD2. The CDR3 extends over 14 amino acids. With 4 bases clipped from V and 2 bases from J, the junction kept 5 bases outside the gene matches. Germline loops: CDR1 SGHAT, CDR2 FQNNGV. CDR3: CASSSRLAAYEQYF. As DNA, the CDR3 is TGTGCCAGCAGCTCACGACTAGCTGCCTACGAGCAGTACTTC.

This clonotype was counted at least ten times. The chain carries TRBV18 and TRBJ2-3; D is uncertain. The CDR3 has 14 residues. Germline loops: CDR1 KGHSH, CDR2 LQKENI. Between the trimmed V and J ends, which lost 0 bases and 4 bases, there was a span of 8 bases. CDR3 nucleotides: TGTGCCAGCTCACCACCCCGAGCCGCAGATACGCAGTATTTT. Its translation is CASSPPRAADTQYF.

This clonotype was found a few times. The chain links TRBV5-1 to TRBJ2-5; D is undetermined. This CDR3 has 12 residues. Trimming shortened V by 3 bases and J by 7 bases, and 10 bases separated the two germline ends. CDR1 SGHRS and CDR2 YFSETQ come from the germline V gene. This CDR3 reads CASSYDTGTQYF. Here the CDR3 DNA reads TGCGCCAGCAGCTACGACACCGGGACCCAGTACTTC.

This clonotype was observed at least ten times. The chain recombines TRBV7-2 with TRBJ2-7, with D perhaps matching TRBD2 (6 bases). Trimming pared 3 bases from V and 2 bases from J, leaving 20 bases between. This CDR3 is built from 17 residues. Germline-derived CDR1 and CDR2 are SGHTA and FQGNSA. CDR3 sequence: CASSFKSAGHGAYEQYF. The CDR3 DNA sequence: TGTGCCAGCAGCTTTAAGTCTGCGGGGCATGGGGCCTACGAGCAGTACTTC.

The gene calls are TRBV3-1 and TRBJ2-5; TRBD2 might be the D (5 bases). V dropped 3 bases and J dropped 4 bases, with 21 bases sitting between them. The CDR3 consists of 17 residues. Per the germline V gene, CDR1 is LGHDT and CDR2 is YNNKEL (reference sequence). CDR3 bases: TGTGCCAGCAGCCATCTACCGGCGGGCCCGGGCGTAGAGACCCAGTACTTC. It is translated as CASSHLPAGPGVETQYF.

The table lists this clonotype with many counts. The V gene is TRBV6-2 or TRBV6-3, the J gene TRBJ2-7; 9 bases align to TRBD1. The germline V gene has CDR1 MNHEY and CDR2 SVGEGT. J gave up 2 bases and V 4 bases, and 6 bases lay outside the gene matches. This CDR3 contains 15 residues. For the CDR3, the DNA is TGTGCCAGCAGTTTGAGGGACAGGGTCGCCTACGAGCAGTACTTC. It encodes CASSLRDRVAYEQYF.

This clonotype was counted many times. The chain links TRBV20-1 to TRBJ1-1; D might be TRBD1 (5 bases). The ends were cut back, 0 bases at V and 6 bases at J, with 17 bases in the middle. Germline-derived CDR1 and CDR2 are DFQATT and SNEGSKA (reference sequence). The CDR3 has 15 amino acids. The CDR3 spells CSARDPSPGGAEAFF. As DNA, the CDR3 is TGCAGTGCTAGAGATCCCTCACCCGGAGGGGCTGAAGCTTTCTTT.

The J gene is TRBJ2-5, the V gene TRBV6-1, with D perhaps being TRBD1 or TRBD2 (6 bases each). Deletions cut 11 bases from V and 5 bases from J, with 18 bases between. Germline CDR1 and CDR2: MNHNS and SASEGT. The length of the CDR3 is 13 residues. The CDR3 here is CAGGTTGAETQYF. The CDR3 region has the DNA TGTGCCGGAGGGACCACGGGGGCCGAGACCCAGTACTTC.

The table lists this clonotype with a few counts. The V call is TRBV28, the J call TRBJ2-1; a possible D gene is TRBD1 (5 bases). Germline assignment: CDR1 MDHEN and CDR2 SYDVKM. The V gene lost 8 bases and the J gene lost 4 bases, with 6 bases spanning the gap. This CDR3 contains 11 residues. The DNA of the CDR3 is TGTGCCAGCCACAGGTACAATGAGCAGTTCTTC. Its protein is CASHRYNEQFF.

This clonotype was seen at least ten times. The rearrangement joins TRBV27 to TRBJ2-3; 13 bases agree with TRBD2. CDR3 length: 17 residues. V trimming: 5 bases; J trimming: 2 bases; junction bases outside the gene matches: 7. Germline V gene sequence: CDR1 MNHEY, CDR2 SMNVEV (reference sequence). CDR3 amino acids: CASSPRLAGGHTDTQYF. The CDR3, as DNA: TGTGCCAGCAGTCCAAGACTAGCGGGAGGACACACAGATACGCAGTATTTT.

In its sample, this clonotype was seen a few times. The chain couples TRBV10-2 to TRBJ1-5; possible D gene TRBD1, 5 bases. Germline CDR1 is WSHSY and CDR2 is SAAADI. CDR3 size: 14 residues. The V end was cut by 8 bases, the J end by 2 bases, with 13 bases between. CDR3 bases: TGCGCCAGCGGGGGAGGGAAAGGCAATCAGCCCCAGCATTTT. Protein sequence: CASGGGKGNQPQHF.